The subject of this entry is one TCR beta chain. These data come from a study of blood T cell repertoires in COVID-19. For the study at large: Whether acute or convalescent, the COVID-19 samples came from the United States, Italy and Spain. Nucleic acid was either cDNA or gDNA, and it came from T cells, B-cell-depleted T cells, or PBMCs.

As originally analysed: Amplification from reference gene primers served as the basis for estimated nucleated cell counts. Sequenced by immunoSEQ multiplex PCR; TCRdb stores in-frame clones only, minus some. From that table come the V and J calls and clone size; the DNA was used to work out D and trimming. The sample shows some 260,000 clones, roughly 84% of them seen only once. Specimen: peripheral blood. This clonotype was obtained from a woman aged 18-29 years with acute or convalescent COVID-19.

CDR3 region: CASSQSWDRGAEAFF. CDR3 coding DNA: TGTGCCAGCAGCCAATCTTGGGACAGGGGCGCTGAAGCTTTCTTT. The gene calls are TRBV16 and TRBJ1-1; 10 bases are shared with TRBD1. Germline values: CDR1 KGHSY, CDR2 FQNENV. The ends lost 0 bases at V and 6 bases at J; junction bases unmatched: 4. The length of the CDR3 is 15 residues.